This is a list of T cell receptor beta chains from one sample in a study of blood T cell repertoires in COVID-19. Data came from immunoSEQ multiplex PCR; TCRdb stores just in-frame clones and leaves some out. Found here are around 23,000 clones, approximately 90% of them singletons; the top ten hold roughly 12%. Sequencing input: peripheral blood. The receptor source for this set is a woman of 80 years or more with active or convalescent COVID-19. The CDR3 runs from the conserved cysteine through the conserved F or W. D genes are given only for firm matches. Not all rows give a size; the values are once, few, many and, for expanded clones, a class.

V gene: TRBV5-1
clone size: NA
D gene: NA
J gene: TRBJ2-1
CDR3 protein: CASSLALNEQFF
CDR3 DNA: TGCGCCAGCAGCTTGGCCTTGAATGAGCAGTTCTTC

V gene: TRBV18
clone size: few
D gene: TRBD1
J gene: TRBJ2-7
CDR3 protein: CASSEGASREQYF
CDR3 DNA: TGTGCCAGCTCCGAGGGGGCATCGAGGGAGCAGTACTTC

V gene: TRBV6-2/TRBV6-3
clone size: NA
D gene: NA
J gene: TRBJ1-1
CDR3 protein: CASSSPHGRITEAFF
CDR3 DNA: TGTGCCAGCAGTTCCCCACACGGGAGGATCACTGAAGCTTTCTTT

V gene: TRBV28
clone size: once
D gene: TRBD1
J gene: TRBJ1-2
CDR3 protein: CASSTGQNYGYTF
CDR3 DNA: TGTGCCAGCAGTACGGGACAGAACTATGGCTACACCTTC

V gene: TRBV12-5
clone size: NA
D gene: TRBD1
J gene: TRBJ2-5
CDR3 protein: CASGQGVREETQYF
CDR3 DNA: TGTGCTAGCGGACAGGGAGTCAGGGAAGAGACCCAGTACTTC

V gene: TRBV11-2
clone size: NA
D gene: NA
J gene: TRBJ1-1
CDR3 protein: CASSLEYHGTEAFF
CDR3 DNA: TGTGCCAGCAGCCTCGAATATCACGGCACTGAAGCTTTCTTT

V gene: TRBV4-2
clone size: NA
D gene: NA
J gene: TRBJ2-7
CDR3 protein: CASSQDFTAGPTYEQYF
CDR3 DNA: TGTGCCAGCAGCCAAGATTTTACAGCGGGCCCTACCTACGAGCAGTACTTC

V gene: TRBV6-6
clone size: NA
D gene: TRBD1
J gene: TRBJ2-7
CDR3 protein: CASSYGTATYEQYF
CDR3 DNA: TGTGCCAGCAGTTACGGGACAGCAACCTACGAGCAGTACTTC

V gene: TRBV28
clone size: NA
D gene: TRBD1
J gene: TRBJ2-3
CDR3 protein: CASSFQGGRSTDTQYF
CDR3 DNA: TGTGCCAGCAGTTTTCAAGGGGGCCGCAGCACAGATACGCAGTATTTT

V gene: TRBV18
clone size: once
D gene: NA
J gene: TRBJ2-6
CDR3 protein: CASSAGQGGSGANVLTF
CDR3 DNA: TGTGCCAGCTCGGCTGGACAGGGAGGGTCTGGGGCCAACGTCCTGACTTTC

V gene: TRBV11-2
clone size: NA
D gene: TRBD1
J gene: TRBJ1-1
CDR3 protein: CASSGYRGLNTEAFF
CDR3 DNA: TGTGCCAGCAGCGGTTACAGGGGCCTGAACACTGAAGCTTTCTTT

V gene: TRBV2
clone size: NA
D gene: NA
J gene: TRBJ1-4
CDR3 protein: CASSGDSGRAEKLFF
CDR3 DNA: TGTGCCAGCAGTGGTGACAGCGGGAGGGCTGAAAAACTGTTTTTT

V gene: TRBV7-8
clone size: NA
D gene: TRBD1
J gene: TRBJ1-4
CDR3 protein: CASRSATGATNEKLFF
CDR3 DNA: TGTGCCAGCAGGTCGGCTACAGGGGCAACTAATGAAAAACTGTTTTTT

V gene: TRBV27
clone size: NA
D gene: NA
J gene: TRBJ2-2
CDR3 protein: CASSYRGGELFF
CDR3 DNA: TGTGCCAGCAGTTACCGGGGCGGGGAGCTGTTTTTT

V gene: TRBV5-1
clone size: NA
D gene: NA
J gene: TRBJ2-1
CDR3 protein: CASSLAPWQDNEQFF
CDR3 DNA: TGCGCCAGCAGCTTGGCCCCTTGGCAGGACAATGAGCAGTTCTTC

V gene: TRBV5-1
clone size: NA
D gene: TRBD1
J gene: TRBJ2-3
CDR3 protein: CASSPGQITDTQYF
CDR3 DNA: TGCGCCAGCAGCCCGGGACAGATCACAGATACGCAGTATTTT

V gene: TRBV6-5
clone size: NA
D gene: TRBD2
J gene: TRBJ2-1
CDR3 protein: CASMSGRTFHEQFF
CDR3 DNA: TGTGCCAGCATGAGCGGGAGAACCTTTCATGAGCAGTTCTTC

V gene: TRBV24-1
clone size: few
D gene: NA
J gene: TRBJ1-5
CDR3 protein: CATSGSKAGENQPQHF
CDR3 DNA: TGTGCCACCAGTGGCTCCAAGGCAGGGGAAAATCAGCCCCAGCATTTT

V gene: TRBV5-6
clone size: few
D gene: TRBD2
J gene: TRBJ2-5
CDR3 protein: CASSLAGGRETQYF
CDR3 DNA: TGTGCCAGCAGCTTGGCGGGGGGGCGAGAGACCCAGTACTTC

V gene: TRBV7-9
clone size: NA
D gene: TRBD2
J gene: TRBJ2-2
CDR3 protein: CASSFGGSQPFETGELFF
CDR3 DNA: TGTGCCAGCAGCTTCGGGGGGTCCCAGCCCTTTGAGACCGGGGAGCTGTTTTTT

V gene: TRBV6-2/TRBV6-3
clone size: few
D gene: NA
J gene: TRBJ1-5
CDR3 protein: CASSYPVGSNQPQHF
CDR3 DNA: TGTGCCAGCAGCTATCCGGTCGGGAGCAATCAGCCCCAGCATTTT

V gene: TRBV3-1/TRBV3-2
clone size: NA
D gene: NA
J gene: TRBJ1-3
CDR3 protein: CASSQADTIYF
CDR3 DNA: TGTGCCAGCAGCCAAGCGGACACCATATATTTT

V gene: TRBV29-1
clone size: NA
D gene: NA
J gene: TRBJ1-1
CDR3 protein: CSVDMGISAEAFF
CDR3 DNA: TGCAGCGTTGATATGGGCATTAGCGCTGAAGCTTTCTTT

V gene: TRBV6-5
clone size: NA
D gene: NA
J gene: TRBJ1-6
CDR3 protein: CASRMTGAYNSPLHF
CDR3 DNA: TGTGCCAGCAGGATGACAGGCGCCTATAATTCACCCCTCCACTTT

V gene: TRBV28
clone size: NA
D gene: NA
J gene: TRBJ2-1
CDR3 protein: CASSIGSNEQFF
CDR3 DNA: TGTGCCAGCAGTATAGGGAGCAATGAGCAGTTCTTC

V gene: TRBV6-4
clone size: NA
D gene: NA
J gene: TRBJ1-1
CDR3 protein: CASSLGVLRGNTEAFF
CDR3 DNA: TGTGCCAGCAGCTTAGGGGTTTTAAGGGGGAACACTGAAGCTTTCTTT

V gene: TRBV27
clone size: NA
D gene: TRBD1
J gene: TRBJ1-2
CDR3 protein: CASRPGQAQGYGYTF
CDR3 DNA: TGTGCCAGCAGACCGGGACAGGCCCAAGGGTATGGCTACACCTTC

V gene: TRBV5-6
clone size: NA
D gene: NA
J gene: TRBJ1-1
CDR3 protein: CASSRTGQSNTEAFF
CDR3 DNA: TGTGCCAGCAGCCGAACGGGACAATCGAACACTGAAGCTTTCTTT

V gene: TRBV27
clone size: NA
D gene: TRBD2
J gene: TRBJ2-3
CDR3 protein: CASSLRASGRDTQYF
CDR3 DNA: TGTGCCAGCAGTTTAAGGGCTAGCGGGAGAGATACGCAGTATTTT

V gene: TRBV7-9
clone size: NA
D gene: NA
J gene: TRBJ2-2
CDR3 protein: CASSSPRGGANTGELFF
CDR3 DNA: TGTGCCAGCAGCTCACCCCGGGGCGGGGCGAACACCGGGGAGCTGTTTTTT

V gene: TRBV29-1
clone size: NA
D gene: TRBD1
J gene: TRBJ2-7
CDR3 protein: CSVPGQGAGNEQYF
CDR3 DNA: TGCAGCGTCCCGGGACAGGGGGCCGGGAACGAGCAGTACTTC

V gene: TRBV5-6
clone size: NA
D gene: TRBD1
J gene: TRBJ1-5
CDR3 protein: CASSFGDGTGSNQPQHF
CDR3 DNA: TGTGCCAGCAGCTTTGGAGACGGGACAGGTAGCAATCAGCCCCAGCATTTT

V gene: TRBV20-1
clone size: NA
D gene: NA
J gene: TRBJ1-5
CDR3 protein: CSASLSGNPSNQPQHF
CDR3 DNA: TGCAGTGCTAGTTTATCGGGGAATCCTAGCAATCAGCCCCAGCATTTT

V gene: TRBV7-2
clone size: NA
D gene: NA
J gene: TRBJ1-5
CDR3 protein: CASSLAWRSGQPQHF
CDR3 DNA: TGTGCCAGCAGCTTAGCGTGGAGATCGGGTCAGCCCCAGCATTTT

V gene: TRBV30
clone size: NA
D gene: TRBD2
J gene: TRBJ2-1
CDR3 protein: CAWTSRSLAGTYNEQFF
CDR3 DNA: TGTGCCTGGACTTCAAGGTCCCTAGCGGGGACTTACAATGAGCAGTTCTTC

V gene: TRBV27
clone size: NA
D gene: NA
J gene: TRBJ2-3
CDR3 protein: CASSWEFQSTDTQYF
CDR3 DNA: TGTGCCAGCAGTTGGGAGTTTCAAAGCACAGATACGCAGTATTTT

V gene: TRBV7-9
clone size: once
D gene: TRBD2
J gene: TRBJ2-5
CDR3 protein: CASSRTSGGYSGETQYF
CDR3 DNA: TGTGCCAGCAGCCGGACTAGCGGGGGGTACTCGGGTGAGACCCAGTACTTC

V gene: TRBV9
clone size: NA
D gene: TRBD1
J gene: TRBJ1-1
CDR3 protein: CASSLTGGTEAFF
CDR3 DNA: TGTGCCAGCAGCTTGACAGGGGGAACTGAAGCTTTCTTT

V gene: TRBV5-6
clone size: once
D gene: TRBD1
J gene: TRBJ1-1
CDR3 protein: CASSLATGVGAFF
CDR3 DNA: TGTGCCAGCAGCTTGGCGACAGGGGTCGGAGCTTTCTTT

V gene: TRBV30
clone size: NA
D gene: NA
J gene: TRBJ1-5
CDR3 protein: CAWSQNSNQPQHF
CDR3 DNA: TGTGCCTGGAGTCAGAATAGCAATCAGCCCCAGCATTTT

V gene: TRBV10-2
clone size: NA
D gene: NA
J gene: TRBJ2-7
CDR3 protein: CASSEIPSASFYEQYF
CDR3 DNA: TGCGCCAGCAGTGAAATTCCTAGCGCGAGTTTCTACGAGCAGTACTTC

V gene: TRBV24-1
clone size: NA
D gene: NA
J gene: TRBJ1-5
CDR3 protein: CATSDWEDQPQHF
CDR3 DNA: TGTGCCACCAGTGATTGGGAGGATCAGCCCCAGCATTTT

V gene: TRBV3-1/TRBV3-2
clone size: NA
D gene: TRBD2
J gene: TRBJ2-1
CDR3 protein: CASSPRLAGVTRSSYNEQFF
CDR3 DNA: TGTGCCAGCAGCCCCCGACTAGCGGGGGTGACCCGCAGCTCCTACAATGAGCAGTTCTTC

V gene: TRBV5-1
clone size: NA
D gene: NA
J gene: TRBJ1-5
CDR3 protein: CASSLDSGQPQHF
CDR3 DNA: TGCGCCAGCAGCTTGGATTCGGGACAGCCCCAGCATTTT

V gene: TRBV3-1/TRBV3-2
clone size: NA
D gene: NA
J gene: TRBJ1-2
CDR3 protein: CASSPAGGANGYTF
CDR3 DNA: TGTGCCAGCAGCCCGGCTGGGGGGGCTAATGGCTACACCTTC

V gene: TRBV6-2/TRBV6-3
clone size: NA
D gene: NA
J gene: TRBJ1-5
CDR3 protein: CASSYVKQGLGNQPQHF
CDR3 DNA: TGTGCCAGCAGTTACGTCAAACAGGGCCTCGGGAATCAGCCCCAGCATTTT

V gene: TRBV27
clone size: NA
D gene: TRBD1
J gene: TRBJ1-3
CDR3 protein: CASSVQNPGQGNTIYF
CDR3 DNA: TGTGCCAGCAGTGTACAAAACCCGGGACAGGGAAACACCATATATTTT

V gene: TRBV7-6
clone size: NA
D gene: NA
J gene: TRBJ1-2
CDR3 protein: CASSFPGQVYGYTF
CDR3 DNA: TGTGCCAGCAGCTTCCCGGGACAAGTCTATGGCTACACCTTC

V gene: TRBV11-1
clone size: NA
D gene: TRBD2
J gene: TRBJ2-7
CDR3 protein: CASRGTSGEQYF
CDR3 DNA: TGTGCCAGCAGGGGGACTAGCGGCGAGCAGTACTTC

V gene: TRBV19
clone size: NA
D gene: NA
J gene: TRBJ1-1
CDR3 protein: CACKPQGNTEAFF
CDR3 DNA: TGTGCCTGCAAGCCACAGGGGAACACTGAAGCTTTCTTT

V gene: TRBV15
clone size: NA
D gene: NA
J gene: TRBJ1-4
CDR3 protein: CATSRVQVNEKLFF
CDR3 DNA: TGTGCCACCAGCAGAGTCCAGGTTAATGAAAAACTGTTTTTT

V gene: TRBV5-8
clone size: NA
D gene: NA
J gene: TRBJ2-2
CDR3 protein: CASSQMLGNTGELFF
CDR3 DNA: TGTGCCAGCAGCCAGATGCTGGGCAACACCGGGGAGCTGTTTTTT

V gene: TRBV2
clone size: NA
D gene: NA
J gene: TRBJ1-6
CDR3 protein: CASSVFWGGNNSPLHF
CDR3 DNA: TGTGCCAGCAGTGTATTTTGGGGGGGCAATAATTCACCCCTCCACTTT